Here is one T cell receptor beta chain with its context. This entry is derived from a study of cytomegalovirus exposure and HLA in healthy donors. The PCR contained 60 Vbeta and 13 Jbeta primers. Sequenced by immunoSEQ multiplex PCR; TCRdb stores in-frame clones only, minus some. The sample contains 85,000 to 130,000 clones, about four fifths of which appear only once. The CDR3 is 14 residues long. V lost 0 bases and J lost 2, with 9 bases in between. Germline lookup yields CDR1 SGHRS and CDR2 YFSETQ. Sample: PBMCs. V gene TRBV5-1 combines with J gene TRBJ2-7; D is uncertain. The source is a man aged 45-65 years in good health and CMV-seronegative. The CDR3, as DNA: TGCGCCAGCAGCTTGGCAGGTGGGCCCTACGAGCAGTACGTC. Its protein product is CASSLAGGPYEQYV.